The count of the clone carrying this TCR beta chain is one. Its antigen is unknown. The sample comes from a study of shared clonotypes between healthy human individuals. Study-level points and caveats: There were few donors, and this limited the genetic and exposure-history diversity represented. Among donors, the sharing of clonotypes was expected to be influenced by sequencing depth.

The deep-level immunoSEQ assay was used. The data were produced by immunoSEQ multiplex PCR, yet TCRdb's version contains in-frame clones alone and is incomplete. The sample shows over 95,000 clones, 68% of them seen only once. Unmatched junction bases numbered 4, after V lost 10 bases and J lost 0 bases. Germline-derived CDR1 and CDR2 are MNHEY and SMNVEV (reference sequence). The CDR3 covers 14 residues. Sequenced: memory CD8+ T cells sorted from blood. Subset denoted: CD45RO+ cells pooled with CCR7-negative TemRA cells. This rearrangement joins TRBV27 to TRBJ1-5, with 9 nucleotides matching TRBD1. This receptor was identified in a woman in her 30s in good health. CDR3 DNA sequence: TGTGCCACGGGGACAGGGTATAGCAATCAGCCCCAGCATTTT. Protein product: CATGTGYSNQPQHF.